This entry describes one T cell receptor beta chain. What it binds is not known. This entry is derived from a study of T cells in localized non-small cell lung cancer. Study findings and constraints: Adjacent lung exhibited a median of 57 among the 100 most abundant tumor clones.

Some clones are missing from TCRdb's copy, which holds only in-frame ones; the method was immunoSEQ multiplex PCR. The sample holds over 40,000 clones, approximately 83% seen once. This TCR came from a man between 40 and 69 years old with stage III lung adenocarcinoma. The starting material was peripheral blood mononuclear cells, obtained before any cancer treatment.

CDR3 protein: CASSPQGRTQYF. CDR3 nucleotides: TGTGCCAGCAGCCCACAGGGAAGGACCCAGTACTTC. The V call is TRBV11-1, the J call TRBJ2-5, with a possible D match to TRBD1 (6 bases). With 5 bases removed from V and 7 bases from J, the gap between germline ends came to 11 bases. CDR3 length: 12 amino acids. Germline CDR1 is SGHAT and CDR2 is FQDESV (reference sequence).